Below, 30 T cell receptor beta chains from the same sample are listed, as sequenced in a study of beta chain features in type 1 diabetes. Regarding the study as a whole: TCRB CDR3 length was moderately but significantly reduced in all four CD4+ subsets of Type 1 diabetes patients.

As every portion of the isolated RNA was reverse transcribed, the sequencing read expressed TCRB transcripts. Sequenced by immunoSEQ multiplex PCR; TCRdb stores in-frame clones only, minus some. The sample shows 95,000 to 150,000 clones, approximately 15% of them seen only once. Their antigens remain unidentified. Sequencing input: central memory CD4+ T cells from blood. These receptors were collected from a man aged 18 to 29 with type 1 diabetes.

V gene TRBV18 combines with J gene TRBJ1-1; D gene unclear. This CDR3 region has 13 residues. Germline V CDR1 and CDR2: KGHSH, LQKENI. V was trimmed by 3 bases and J by 7 bases, leaving 12 bases between them. CDR3 DNA sequence: TGTGCCAGCTCACCCGACGGGTCAGGTGAAGCTTTCTTT. Protein product: CASSPDGSGEAFF.

The chain joins TRBV10-3 to TRBJ1-2; 9 nucleotides match TRBD1. J lost 2 bases, V lost 4 bases, and 2 bases had no gene match. CDR3 size: 14 residues. Germline V gene data show CDR1 as ENHRY and CDR2 as SYGVKD. In DNA, the CDR3 is TGTGCCATCAGTGGAGGACAGGGGAACTATGGCTACACCTTC. Protein sequence: CAISGGQGNYGYTF.

V and J are TRBV5-6 and TRBJ2-7; D unclear. Per the germline V gene, CDR1 is SGHDT and CDR2 is YYEEEE. The CDR3 contains 15 residues. Trimming left V 0 bases short and J 0 bases short, with 10 bases between. The CDR3, as DNA: TGTGCCAGCAGCTTGGTTGGTCATTCCTCCTACGAGCAGTACTTC. Protein: CASSLVGHSSYEQYF.

This clone was seen more than once but under ten times. V and J are TRBV5-1 and TRBJ2-3; the D call may be TRBD1 or TRBD2 (6 bases each). Between the trimmed V and J ends, which lost 3 bases and 1 base, there was a span of 9 bases. This CDR3 has 14 amino acids. CDR1 is SGHRS and CDR2 is YFSETQ in the germline V gene. The CDR3 bases are TGCGCCAGCAGCTCAGGGGAGGGCACAGATACGCAGTATTTT. This codes for CASSSGEGTDTQYF.

This clone appeared a few times. The chain employs TRBV10-3 and TRBJ2-2, with D tentatively TRBD1 (6 bases). In germline, CDR1 is ENHRY, CDR2 SYGVKD. The CDR3 extends over 14 amino acids. The germline V and J ends were trimmed by 5 bases and 4 bases, with 11 bases remaining between them. The CDR3 nucleotides are TGTGCCATCAGTCAACAGGGAACCACCGGGGAGCTGTTTTTT. Its translation is CAISQQGTTGELFF.

This chain joins TRBV30 and TRBJ2-1, with D possibly matching TRBD2 (5 bases). Between the trimmed V and J ends, which lost 0 bases and 9 bases, there was a span of 12 bases. Germline loops: CDR1 GTSNPN, CDR2 SVGIG (reference sequence). The CDR3 is 13 residues long. The CDR3 nucleotides read TGTGCCTGGAGTGTAGCGGAAGCCACTGAGCAGTTCTTC. Amino acid sequence: CAWSVAEATEQFF.

This clone was recorded a few times. J is TRBJ2-3 and V is TRBV11-2; no definite D call. The CDR3 loop spans 15 amino acids. CDR1 is SGHAT, CDR2 FQNNGV, per germline. Deletions cut 1 base from V and 4 bases from J, with 12 bases between. CDR3 in amino acids: CASSLVLKGPDTQYF. For the CDR3, the DNA is TGTGCCAGCAGCTTAGTTCTCAAGGGCCCAGATACGCAGTATTTT.

This clone was counted once. The chain has TRBV14 and TRBJ1-2; tentatively, D is TRBD1 (5 bases). The CDR3 runs 13 residues. Between the trimmed V and J ends, which lost 3 bases and 4 bases, there was a span of 9 bases. In germline, CDR1 is SGHDN, CDR2 FVKESK. The chain's CDR3 is CASSHRDGYGYTF. CDR3 DNA: TGTGCCAGCAGCCACCGGGACGGCTATGGCTACACCTTC.

V is TRBV27 and J is TRBJ1-4; 7 nucleotides agree with TRBD1. The J segment lost 1 base and the V segment lost 5 bases, leaving 4 bases of the junction unmatched. Germline CDR1 is MNHEY and CDR2 is SMNVEV (reference sequence). The CDR3 is 15 amino acids. CDR3 residues: CASSVNRGTNEKLFF. DNA of the CDR3: TGTGCCAGCAGTGTTAACAGGGGAACTAATGAAAAACTGTTTTTT. Drawing the rest from reference TRBV27 and TRBJ1-4, the complete variable domain is EAQVTQNPRYLITVTGKKLTVTCSQNMNHEYMSWYRQDPGLGLRQIYYSMNVEVTDKGDVPEGYKVSRKEKRNFPLILESPSPNQTSLYFCASSVNRGTNEKLFFGSGTQLSVL.

Many counts were recorded for this clone. The rearrangement joins TRBV27 to TRBJ2-5, with D possibly being TRBD1 or TRBD2 (5 bases each). This CDR3 is 12 amino acids long. V shed 8 bases and J shed 7 bases, with 14 bases lying between them. Germline V lookup: CDR1 MNHEY, CDR2 SMNVEV (reference sequence). The CDR3 bases are TGTGCCAGCTCGGACATCGCGGGGACCCAGTACTTC. Encoded protein: CASSDIAGTQYF.

This clone was detected ten times or more. This chain links TRBV6-6 with TRBJ1-1; possible D gene TRBD1, 5 bases. Trimming removed 6 bases from V and 1 base from J, with 15 bases in between. Germline V CDR1 and CDR2: MNHNY, SVGAGI (reference sequence). This CDR3 is built from 15 residues. CDR3 coding DNA: TGTGCCAGCAGCCTAGACCGGGACGGGAACACTGAAGCTTTCTTT. Translation gives CASSLDRDGNTEAFF.

The gene calls are TRBV30 and TRBJ2-5, with D perhaps assigned TRBD1 or TRBD2 (5 bases each). Matching the DNA end better, TRBJ2-7 makes the J call doubtful. The germline gives CDR1 GTSNPN, CDR2 SVGIG (reference sequence). This CDR3 region has 12 residues. CDR3 protein: CAWKGSSYEQYF. In DNA, the CDR3 is TGTGCCTGGAAGGGGAGCTCCTACGAGCAGTACTTC.

This clone was picked up many times. The rearrangement links TRBV29-1 to TRBJ1-2; TRBD1 is a possible D gene (5 bases). Germline lookup yields CDR1 SQVTM and CDR2 ANQGSEA. V shed 4 bases and J shed 2 bases, with 8 bases lying between them. The CDR3 is 12 residues long. In DNA, the CDR3 is TGCAGCGTTGGGGACGGAAACTATGGCTACACCTTC. Its translation is CSVGDGNYGYTF. Full variable domain (outside the CDR3, taken from reference TRBV29-1 and TRBJ1-2): SAVISQKPSRDICQRGTSLTIQCQVDSQVTMMFWYRQQPGQSLTLIATANQGSEATYESGFVIDKFPISRPNLTFSTLTVSNMSPEDSSIYLCSVGDGNYGYTFGSGTRLTVV.

The chain couples TRBV30 to TRBJ2-7, with 10 nucleotides matching TRBD2. The CDR3 length is 16 residues. In germline, CDR1 is GTSNPN, CDR2 SVGIG (reference sequence). The ends lost 3 bases at V and 1 base at J; junction bases unmatched: 9. The DNA of the CDR3 is TGTGCCTGGAGGAGAAGCGGGAGGGCCAGGTCCTACGAGCAGTACTTC. Residues: CAWRRSGRARSYEQYF.

This clone occurred a few times. The V gene is TRBV28, the J gene TRBJ2-1; D is uncertain. CDR3 length: 11 residues. Germline values: CDR1 MDHEN, CDR2 SYDVKM. Between the trimmed V and J ends, which lost 5 bases and 7 bases, there was a span of 6 bases. In DNA, the CDR3 is TGTGCCAGCAGTGATAATAATGAGCAGTTCTTC. This codes for CASSDNNEQFF.

The chain joins TRBV20-1 to TRBJ1-1, with 7 bases aligning to TRBD1. This CDR3 comprises 11 residues. V lost 6 bases to trimming and J lost 6 bases; unmatched junction nucleotides: 4. The germline gives CDR1 DFQATT, CDR2 SNEGSKA (reference sequence). The CDR3 region is CSAPDRAEAFF. The CDR3 DNA reads TGCAGTGCCCCTGACAGGGCTGAAGCTTTCTTT.

CDR3 region: CASSWDRGETQYF. In DNA, the CDR3 is TGTGCCAGCAGTTGGGACAGGGGTGAGACCCAGTACTTC. The chain is built from TRBV7-2 and TRBJ2-5; 10 bases map to TRBD1. This CDR3 is built from 13 residues. The germline V gene has CDR1 SGHTA and CDR2 FQGNSA. V lost 6 bases and J lost 5; bases outside the gene matches: 3.

V usage is TRBV4-1 and J usage is TRBJ2-7, with 12 positions matching TRBD1. The length of the CDR3 is 16 residues. V shed 0 bases and J 7 bases; nucleotides not matched to a gene: 7. Germline V CDR1 and CDR2: MGHRA, YSYEKL. The DNA for the CDR3 is TGCGCCAGCAGCCAAGATCGGGACAGGGGGCAAAGGGAGCAGTACTTC. Encoded protein: CASSQDRDRGQREQYF.

V is TRBV5-1 and J is TRBJ1-1; 7 nucleotides line up with TRBD1. Trimming cost V 2 bases and J 6 bases; bases outside gene matches: 7. The CDR3 has 14 residues. Germline lookup yields CDR1 SGHRS and CDR2 YFSETQ. CDR3 nucleotide sequence: TGCGCCAGCAGCTTCGGGACAGAGGACCCTGAAGCTTTCTTT. It encodes CASSFGTEDPEAFF.

This clone came up once. CDR3 sequence (DNA): TGTGCCAGCAGCTTGATCGGGACTGTTTATGGCTACACCTTC. This gives the protein CASSLIGTVYGYTF. V usage is TRBV7-9 and J usage is TRBJ1-2; D might be TRBD1 (5 bases). The V and J ends lost 3 bases and 5 bases respectively, with 13 bases between them. CDR3 length equals 14 residues. Germline CDR1 reads SEHNR; CDR2 reads FQNEAQ (reference sequence).

The chain is built from TRBV30 and TRBJ1-5; 7 bases agree with TRBD1. The V segment lost 3 bases and the J segment 7 bases; nucleotides outside the gene matches: 6. In germline, CDR1 is GTSNPN, CDR2 SVGIG (reference sequence). This CDR3 is built from 13 residues. The CDR3: CAWSPQGKQPQHF. The CDR3, as DNA: TGTGCCTGGAGCCCACAGGGGAAACAGCCCCAGCATTTT.

V is TRBV9 and J is TRBJ1-2; tentatively, D is TRBD1 (6 bases). V was clipped by 1 base and J by 6 bases, with 10 bases between them. The CDR3 extends over 13 amino acids. Germline CDR1 is SGDLS and CDR2 is YYNGEE. In DNA, the CDR3 is TGTGCCAGCAGCGTATTTCAGGGGAATGGCTACACCTTC. Translation: CASSVFQGNGYTF.

Only a few counts were recorded for this clone. The chain recombines TRBV27 with TRBJ1-2; D possibly corresponds to TRBD1 (6 bases). CDR1 MNHEY and CDR2 SMNVEV come from the germline V gene (reference sequence). The CDR3 spans 13 residues. Between the trimmed V and J ends, which lost 8 bases and 5 bases, there was a span of 15 bases. Here the CDR3 reads CASSGGGIYGYTF. CDR3 nucleotide sequence: TGTGCCAGCTCCGGGGGGGGCATATATGGCTACACCTTC.

The chain is built from TRBV14 and TRBJ2-7, with TRBD1 identical over 8 bases. CDR1 and CDR2 from the germline V gene are SGHDN and FVKESK. The CDR3 consists of 14 residues. The V segment lost 1 base and the J segment 7 bases; nucleotides outside the gene matches: 6. Here the CDR3 DNA reads TGTGCCAGCAGCCAAGGGACAGGGCCTTGGGAGCAGTACTTC. Translation gives CASSQGTGPWEQYF.

This clone was seen more than once but under ten times. The chain links TRBV7-2 to TRBJ2-5, with 7 bases aligning to TRBD2. This CDR3 comprises 14 residues. Germline assignment: CDR1 SGHTA and CDR2 FQGNSA. The junction had 6 bases not matched to a gene; V was cut back by 5 bases and J by 3 bases. CDR3 sequence reads: CASSRSGTKETQYF. For the CDR3, the DNA is TGTGCCAGCAGCCGTTCGGGGACTAAAGAGACCCAGTACTTC.

This clone was seen only a few times. Compared with germline, one end of the junction differs, possibly owing to a read error. The rearrangement joins TRBV5-4 to TRBJ2-3; the D call may be TRBD1 or TRBD2 (5 bases each). CDR3 length: 15 residues. In germline, CDR1 is SGHNT, CDR2 YYREEE (reference sequence). The CDR3 coding sequence is TGCGCCAGCAGCCAAGATTCATGGGGGTCAGATACGCAGTATTTT. Encoded protein: CASSQDSWGSDTQYF. The whole variable domain, filled in from reference TRBV5-4 and TRBJ2-3, reads ETGVTQSPTHLIKTRGQQVTLRCSSQSGHNTVSWYQQALGQGPQFIFQYYREEENGRGNFPPRFSGLQFPNYSSELNVNALELDDSALYLCASSQDSWGSDTQYFGPGTRLTVL.

This clone has only a few counts. V and J are TRBV7-2 and TRBJ1-1; TRBD1 is a possible D gene (6 bases). CDR1 SGHTA and CDR2 FQGNSA come from the germline V gene. CDR3 size: 12 residues. V lost 5 bases, J lost 10 bases, and 14 bases lay in between. The DNA for the CDR3 is TGTGCCAGCAGCCCCGTACAGGGAGTAGCTTTCTTT. Amino acids: CASSPVQGVAFF.

The rearrangement uses TRBV7-2 and TRBJ2-7, with 9 bases fitting TRBD1. CDR1 and CDR2 (germline): SGHTA, FQGNSA. CDR3 length equals 15 residues. The ends lost 0 bases at V and 2 bases at J; junction bases unmatched: 2. This chain's CDR3 is CASSLAGTGTYEQYF. CDR3 DNA: TGTGCCAGCAGCTTAGCCGGGACAGGGACCTACGAGCAGTACTTC.

The CDR3 nucleotides are TGTGCCAGCTCCCTACAGGGATCCTACGAGCAGTACTTC. Amino acids: CASSLQGSYEQYF. This chain joins TRBV18 and TRBJ2-7; weak D call: TRBD1 (6 bases). The germline CDR1 and CDR2 sequences are KGHSH and LQKENI. Trimming took 6 bases from V and 1 from J, leaving 10 bases between them. This CDR3 comprises 13 residues.

The table lists this clone with a few counts. V usage is TRBV5-4 and J usage is TRBJ2-1, with 8 bases identical to TRBD2. Germline CDR1 and CDR2: SGHNT and YYREEE (reference sequence). The trim removed 3 bases at V and 7 bases at J, leaving 15 bases unmatched. The CDR3 length is 17 residues. CDR3 coding DNA: TGTGCCAGCAGCTCAGAACCTTCAGCCCTAGCGGGTAATGAGCAGTTCTTC. Encoded protein: CASSSEPSALAGNEQFF.